These 5 T cell receptor beta chains came from one sample sequenced in a study of T cells in Graves' hyperthyroidism and ophthalmopathy. TCR beta CDR3 regions were amplified from RNA transcripts. HTBI primers were used for first-round RT-PCR of the TCR CDR3. MiXCR, run by TCRdb on the multiplex PCR reads, gives a single entry per CDR3 protein. Here the sample spans 750,000 to 900,000 distinct CDR3 sequences, around 39% being singletons. Sequencing used blood. Receptors originate from a man younger than 30 with Graves' hyperthyroidism.

This clonotype was observed many times. The chain carries TRBV9 and TRBJ2-7; D tentatively reads TRBD1 or TRBD2 (6 bases each). Looked up from germline, CDR1 is SGDLS and CDR2 is YYNGEE. Trimming removed 10 bases from V and 5 bases from J, with 16 bases in between. This CDR3 has 12 amino acids. CDR3 sequence: CALTDRRDEQYF. DNA of the CDR3: TGTGCCCTTACCGACAGGAGGGACGAGCAGTACTTC. Using reference TRBV9 and TRBJ2-7 for the parts outside the CDR3, the full variable domain is DSGVTQTPKHLITATGQRVTLRCSPRSGDLSVYWYQQSLDQGLQFLIQYYNGEERAKGNILERFSAQQFPDLHSELNLSSLELGDSALYFCALTDRRDEQYFGPGTRLTVT.

Notes on this clonotype: No conserved phenylalanine or tryptophan ends this CDR3, so it is likely a read error. V is TRBV25-1 and J is TRBJ1-5; D gene uncertain. V lost 5 bases to trimming and J lost 6 bases, with 5 bases between them. This CDR3 has 11 residues. Germline V gene data show CDR1 as MGHDK and CDR2 as SYGVNS. CDR3 sequence (DNA): TGTGCCAGCAGTTTAGGTCAGCCCCAGCATTCT. Residues: CASSLGQPQHS.

The chain links TRBV4-1 to TRBJ1-1, with a possible D match to TRBD1 (5 bases). The CDR3 is made up of 13 amino acids. Germline V CDR1 and CDR2: MGHRA, YSYEKL. The germline V and J ends were trimmed by 0 bases and 7 bases, with 9 bases remaining between them. CDR3 nucleotides: TGCGCCAGCAGCCAAGAGGTGCAGGGTGAAGCTTTCTTT. This codes for CASSQEVQGEAFF.

The V gene is TRBV7-9, the J gene TRBJ1-1; 7 bases are shared with TRBD1. Germline V gene lookup returns CDR1 SEHNR and CDR2 FQNEAQ (reference sequence). With 5 bases clipped from V and 4 bases from J, the junction kept 10 bases outside the gene matches. The CDR3 spans 15 residues. CDR3 sequence reads: CASSPDRVGATEAFF. For the CDR3, the DNA is TGTGCCAGCAGCCCCGACAGGGTCGGAGCCACTGAAGCTTTCTTT.

The chain joins TRBV6-1 to TRBJ2-2; TRBD2 agrees at 10 bases. Losses at the gene ends were 6 bases for V and 3 bases for J; bases not matched to a gene: 10. The CDR3 totals 17 residues. CDR1 and CDR2 from the germline V gene are MNHNS and SASEGT. DNA for the CDR3: TGTGCCAGCAGACCCACCGGGACTAGCGAAGACACCGGGGAGCTGTTTTTT. It is translated as CASRPTGTSEDTGELFF.